Below are 27 T cell receptor beta chains sequenced from a single sample in a study of blood T cell repertoires in COVID-19. Using immunoSEQ multiplex PCR, the repertoire was profiled, and TCRdb retains in-frame clones only, with some absent. The sample has about 180,000 clones, roughly 85% seen once; the top ten hold around 3%. Sample: peripheral blood. The receptors were gathered from a man in his 60s with acute or convalescent COVID-19.

The V call is TRBV6-5, the J call TRBJ2-5; TRBD2 matches at 7 bases. V was clipped by 2 bases and J by 2 bases; unmatched bases: 2. CDR3 length equals 14 residues. CDR1 and CDR2 from the germline V gene are MNHEY and SVGAGI. This CDR3 reads CASSYGGGQETQYF. The DNA of the CDR3 is TGTGCCAGCAGTTACGGGGGGGGTCAAGAGACCCAGTACTTC.

The chain links TRBV5-1 to TRBJ1-2, with D possibly being TRBD1 (5 bases). Germline lookup yields CDR1 SGHRS and CDR2 YFSETQ. With 4 bases removed from V and 0 bases from J, the gap between germline ends came to 7 bases. This CDR3 comprises 13 residues. CDR3 sequence: CASSVTANYGYTF. CDR3 nucleotide sequence: TGCGCCAGCAGCGTGACAGCTAACTATGGCTACACCTTC.

This sequence joins TRBV13 and TRBJ2-7; a possible D gene is TRBD1 (6 bases). V was pared by 5 bases and J by 4 bases, with 18 bases between. Germline V gene lookup returns CDR1 PRHDT and CDR2 FYEKMQ (reference sequence). This CDR3 is built from 15 residues. The CDR3 reads CASSASTGGRYEQYF. The CDR3 bases are TGTGCCAGCAGCGCCTCGACAGGCGGTCGGTACGAGCAGTACTTC. The full variable domain, its missing parts supplied by reference TRBV13 and TRBJ2-7, is AAGVIQSPRHLIKEKRETATLKCYPIPRHDTVYWYQQGPGQDPQFLISFYEKMQSDKGSIPDRFSAQQFSDYHSELNMSSLELGDSALYFCASSASTGGRYEQYFGPGTRLTVT.

This sequence joins TRBV25-1 and TRBJ2-1, with D uncertain. This CDR3 spans 11 amino acids. Germline assignment: CDR1 MGHDK and CDR2 SYGVNS. The V end lost 8 bases, the J end lost 4 bases, and 6 bases lay between the germline ends. The CDR3 DNA is TGTGCCAGCGCCCGGTACAATGAGCAGTTCTTC. Amino acids: CASARYNEQFF.

This chain connects TRBV7-2 to TRBJ2-3, with a possible D match to TRBD2 (5 bases). Between the trimmed V and J ends, which lost 3 bases and 0 bases, there was a span of 13 bases. The CDR3 is 16 amino acids. The germline V gene has CDR1 SGHTA and CDR2 FQGNSA. The CDR3 spells CASSFRSTTSTDTQYF. The CDR3 DNA follows: TGTGCCAGCAGCTTCCGCTCGACTACTAGCACAGATACGCAGTATTTT.

This clone was detected once. CDR3 DNA: TGTGCCAGTGCCCCGGGTAGGACTAATGAAAAACTGTTTTTT. This sequence encodes CASAPGRTNEKLFF. The J gene is TRBJ1-4, the V gene TRBV19; no clear D. Germline V CDR1 and CDR2: LNHDA, SQIVND (reference sequence). This CDR3 region has 14 residues. Trimming cost V 8 bases and J 2 bases, with 12 bases left between them.

The CDR3 loop is CASRGQTSGANVLTF. In DNA form, the CDR3 reads TGTGCCAGCAGGGGGCAGACCTCTGGGGCCAACGTCCTGACTTTC. The gene calls are TRBV6-4 and TRBJ2-6; the D gene is possibly TRBD1 (5 bases). The V gene lost 6 bases and the J gene lost 0 bases, with 9 bases spanning the gap. This CDR3 comprises 15 residues. CDR1 and CDR2 (germline): MRHNA, SNTAGT.

This sequence joins TRBV4-2 and TRBJ2-3; TRBD2 aligns across 14 bases. Germline CDR1 and CDR2: LGHNA and YNFKEQ. The CDR3 loop spans 16 amino acids. V lost 3 bases, J lost 4 bases, and 3 bases stayed unmatched. The CDR3 here is CASSHPGLAGADTQYF. The CDR3 region has the DNA TGTGCCAGCAGCCACCCGGGACTAGCGGGAGCAGATACGCAGTATTTT.

DNA for the CDR3: TGTGCCATCAGTGATGCCCTTGGCAGGTACACTGAAGCTTTCTTT. Translation: CAISDALGRYTEAFF. The rearrangement uses TRBV10-3 and TRBJ1-1; no firm D call. This CDR3 has 15 residues. From germline, CDR1 is ENHRY and CDR2 SYGVKD. Trimming stripped 3 bases from V and 3 bases from J, with 14 bases between.

This chain links TRBV5-1 with TRBJ2-3; 8 bases are shared with TRBD2. CDR3 size: 14 residues. V lost 2 bases and J lost 1; bases outside the gene matches: 0. From germline, CDR1 is SGHRS and CDR2 YFSETQ. The CDR3 region has the DNA TGCGCCAGCAGCTTTAGCGGGGGCACAGATACGCAGTATTTT. Encoded protein: CASSFSGGTDTQYF.

This sequence joins TRBV20-1 and TRBJ1-5; D is undetermined. The V end was cut by 3 bases, the J end by 6 bases, with 9 bases between. CDR3 size: 12 residues. CDR1 DFQATT and CDR2 SNEGSKA come from the germline V gene (reference sequence). This CDR3 is CSASEGLQPQHF. In DNA, the CDR3 is TGCAGTGCTAGTGAGGGCCTTCAGCCCCAGCATTTT.

As concerns this clone: The same CDR3 is also encoded by other DNA sequences in this sample. The chain uses TRBV10-3 and TRBJ1-5; 9 bases map to TRBD1. J gave up 4 bases and V 2 bases, and 0 bases lay outside the gene matches. Per the germline V gene, CDR1 is ENHRY and CDR2 is SYGVKD. The CDR3 runs to 14 residues. The CDR3: CAISEGQGNQPQHF. For the CDR3, the DNA is TGTGCCATCAGTGAGGGACAGGGGAATCAGCCCCAGCATTTT.

This chain connects TRBV11-2 to TRBJ2-5; 7 bases map to TRBD1. Germline assignment: CDR1 SGHAT and CDR2 FQNNGV. The CDR3 has 14 residues. The trim removed 2 bases at V and 4 bases at J, leaving 4 bases unmatched. Here the CDR3 DNA reads TGTGCCAGCAGCTTAAGACAGGGACCAGAGACCCAGTACTTC. Its translation is CASSLRQGPETQYF.

The chain carries TRBV18 and TRBJ2-5; D is ambiguous. This CDR3 has 13 amino acids. The V gene's germline CDR1 is KGHSH and CDR2 LQKENI. Deletions cut 3 bases from V and 2 bases from J, with 7 bases between. The CDR3 nucleotides read TGTGCCAGCTCACCCTACGGGCAAGAGACCCAGTACTTC. Its translation: CASSPYGQETQYF.

The chain is built from TRBV5-1 and TRBJ2-2, with a possible D match to TRBD1 (6 bases). The V end was cut by 0 bases, the J end by 2 bases, with 11 bases between. Germline lookup yields CDR1 SGHRS and CDR2 YFSETQ. CDR3 size: 16 residues. This CDR3 is CASSLGRGRNTGELFF. The CDR3 DNA sequence: TGCGCCAGCAGCTTGGGCAGGGGTCGTAACACCGGGGAGCTGTTTTTT.

The chain uses TRBV28 and TRBJ2-4; 8 bases fit TRBD2. J was trimmed by 8 bases and V by 6 bases; bases with no gene match: 9. The germline gives CDR1 MDHEN, CDR2 SYDVKM. The CDR3 length is 14 residues. CDR3 residues: CASSPGTSSDIQYF. For the CDR3, the DNA is TGTGCCAGCAGCCCCGGGACTAGTAGTGACATTCAGTACTTC.

The chain has TRBV3-1 (or the pseudogene TRBV3-2) and TRBJ1-4; no definite D call. The length of the CDR3 is 15 residues. V lost 1 base and J 5 bases, leaving 11 bases between the germline ends. Per the germline V gene, CDR1 is LGHDT and CDR2 is YNNKEL (reference sequence). The CDR3 region is CASSQGNSLNEKLFF. The CDR3 DNA reads TGTGCCAGCAGCCAAGGAAACAGCCTAAATGAAAAACTGTTTTTT.

Here the CDR3 DNA reads TGTGCCAGCTCACCCGGGAGCTCTAACTATGGCTACACCTTC. This codes for CASSPGSSNYGYTF. The chain is built from TRBV18 and TRBJ1-2; D ambiguous. Germline V lookup: CDR1 KGHSH, CDR2 LQKENI. Trimming pared 3 bases from V and 0 bases from J, leaving 8 bases between. CDR3 length: 14 residues.

This clone was counted between two and nine times. The rearrangement uses TRBV5-1 and TRBJ2-1; a possible D gene is TRBD1 (6 bases). From germline, CDR1 is SGHRS and CDR2 YFSETQ. The CDR3 totals 14 residues. With 2 bases removed from V and 5 bases from J, the gap between germline ends came to 11 bases. CDR3: CASSFQGIDNEQFF. Written as DNA, the CDR3 is TGCGCCAGCAGCTTTCAGGGGATCGACAATGAGCAGTTCTTC. The whole variable domain, remainder taken from reference TRBV5-1 and TRBJ2-1, is KAGVTQTPRYLIKTRGQQVTLSCSPISGHRSVSWYQQTPGQGLQFLFEYFSETQRNKGNFPGRFSGRQFSNSRSEMNVSTLELGDSALYLCASSFQGIDNEQFFGPGTRLTVL.

This clone was detected only a few times. V and J are TRBV10-3 and TRBJ2-7, with D maybe TRBD1 (6 bases). V lost 6 bases and J 2 bases, leaving 14 bases between the germline ends. Germline V lookup: CDR1 ENHRY, CDR2 SYGVKD. There are 14 residues in the CDR3. DNA for the CDR3: TGTGCCATCAGGGGCGGACAGCCCGCCTACGAGCAGTACTTC. This codes for CAIRGGQPAYEQYF.

The CDR3 bases are TGTGCCAGCAGTCAACTAGCGGAGGGACAAGAGACCCAGTACTTC. This codes for CASSQLAEGQETQYF. The chain has TRBV28 and TRBJ2-5; 8 bases map to TRBD2. The germline gives CDR1 MDHEN, CDR2 SYDVKM. The junction had 7 bases not matched to a gene; V was cut back by 5 bases and J by 2 bases. The CDR3 is 15 residues long.

The CDR3 nucleotides are TGTGCCAGCAGTAGAGGACTAGCGGGGACCCAAGAGACCCAGTACTTC. It specifies CASSRGLAGTQETQYF. The V and J genes are TRBV28 and TRBJ2-5; the match to TRBD2 covers 12 bases. The CDR3 covers 16 residues. Germline CDR1 is MDHEN and CDR2 is SYDVKM. Trimming removed 5 bases from V and 1 base from J; junction bases left unmatched: 5.

This chain links TRBV6-5 with TRBJ2-7, with 8 bases matching TRBD1. Germline assignment: CDR1 MNHEY and CDR2 SVGAGI. Losses at the gene ends were 6 bases for V and 2 bases for J; bases not matched to a gene: 9. The CDR3 length is 15 residues. CDR3 sequence (DNA): TGTGCCAGCAGCCAGGACAGGGTTCTCGCCTACGAGCAGTACTTC. It translates to CASSQDRVLAYEQYF.

The chain is built from TRBV30 and TRBJ2-3, with D possibly being TRBD2 (6 bases). This CDR3 has 16 residues. Germline CDR1 is GTSNPN and CDR2 is SVGIG (reference sequence). Trimming pared 0 bases from V and 0 bases from J, leaving 13 bases between. This chain's CDR3 is CAWSVRAGTSTDTQYF. DNA for the CDR3: TGTGCCTGGAGTGTACGGGCGGGGACTAGCACAGATACGCAGTATTTT.

The chain is built from TRBV25-1 and TRBJ2-2; 10 positions match TRBD2. J lost 5 bases, V lost 6 bases, and 6 bases had no gene match. Germline V gene data show CDR1 as MGHDK and CDR2 as SYGVNS. The CDR3 loop spans 15 amino acids. The CDR3 DNA follows: TGTGCCAGCAGAGCCCTAGCGGGAGTAACCGGGGAGCTGTTTTTT. Residues: CASRALAGVTGELFF.

The count of this clone is one. The chain is built from TRBV6-5 and TRBJ2-3, with 10 bases fitting TRBD2. This CDR3 has 16 amino acids. Germline assignment: CDR1 MNHEY and CDR2 SVGAGI. Trimming at V came to 4 bases and at J to 5 bases, leaving 9 bases not matched to a gene. The DNA of the CDR3 is TGTGCCAGCAGTTCGAGCGGGAGGGCCCGGGGAGATACGCAGTATTTT. This translates into CASSSSGRARGDTQYF.

This clone was observed a handful of times. This chain uses TRBV6-5 with TRBJ2-1; TRBD2 agrees at 8 bases. With 4 bases clipped from V and 5 bases from J, the junction kept 4 bases outside the gene matches. In germline, CDR1 is MNHEY, CDR2 SVGAGI. The CDR3 totals 14 residues. The CDR3 sequence: CASSLGLVNNEQFF. The CDR3 nucleotides are TGTGCCAGCAGTTTGGGACTAGTTAACAATGAGCAGTTCTTC.